These 21 T cell receptor beta chains share one sample of origin, sequenced in a study of control samples from healthy donors and cancer patients. The table came from immunoSEQ multiplex PCR; TCRdb's copy has only in-frame clones and leaves some out. The sample shows around 50,000 clones, 95% to 96% of them seen only once. The sequencing input was blood. These receptors were taken from a woman between 25 and 40 years old in good health.

This sequence joins TRBV6-6 and TRBJ1-2; D might be TRBD1 (6 bases). V was cut by 2 bases and J by 4 bases, with 14 bases left in between. There are 15 residues in the CDR3. The germline CDR1 and CDR2 sequences are MNHNY and SVGAGI (reference sequence). The CDR3 nucleotides read TGTGCCAGCAGTTACCCCCTACAGGGATCCTATGGCTACACCTTC. Its translation is CASSYPLQGSYGYTF.

This chain joins TRBV5-1 and TRBJ2-5; D might be TRBD2 (5 bases). Germline loops: CDR1 SGHRS, CDR2 YFSETQ. Trimming stripped 8 bases from V and 5 bases from J, with 19 bases between. This CDR3 has 14 residues. This CDR3 is CASIEGQAGETQYF. CDR3 DNA sequence: TGCGCCAGTATCGAGGGTCAAGCCGGGGAGACCCAGTACTTC. Supplemented by reference TRBV5-1 and TRBJ2-5, the full variable domain reads KAGVTQTPRYLIKTRGQQVTLSCSPISGHRSVSWYQQTPGQGLQFLFEYFSETQRNKGNFPGRFSGRQFSNSRSEMNVSTLELGDSALYLCASIEGQAGETQYFGPGTRLLVL.

J is TRBJ1-4 and V is TRBV7-9; D not resolved. Deletions cut 4 bases from V and 11 bases from J, with 23 bases between. The length of the CDR3 is 16 residues. Per the germline V gene, CDR1 is SEHNR and CDR2 is FQNEAQ (reference sequence). This chain's CDR3 is CASSSTQEWEIGKLFF. DNA for the CDR3: TGTGCCAGCAGCTCTACTCAAGAGTGGGAAATTGGGAAACTGTTTTTT.

V usage is TRBV6-5 and J usage is TRBJ1-6; D is undetermined. Germline CDR1 MNHEY, CDR2 SVGAGI. V lost 11 bases and J 4 bases, leaving 12 bases between the germline ends. The CDR3 covers 13 residues. This chain's CDR3 is CACGGKYNSPLHF. CDR3 coding DNA: TGTGCCTGCGGAGGGAAATATAATTCACCCCTCCACTTT.

For the CDR3, the DNA is TGTGCCAGCACCCCAGGGGGGGGTGCAGATACGCAGTATTTT. Translation gives CASTPGGGADTQYF. V and J are TRBV6-5 and TRBJ2-3; D possibly matches TRBD1 or TRBD2 (7 bases each). Per germline, CDR1 MNHEY and CDR2 SVGAGI. The CDR3 loop spans 14 amino acids. The ends were cut back, 7 bases at V and 4 bases at J, with 15 bases in the middle.

The V call is TRBV11-2, the J call TRBJ2-2; D ambiguous. Germline CDR1 reads SGHAT; CDR2 reads FQNNGV. The CDR3 is 17 residues long. Trimming shortened V by 5 bases and J by 0 bases, and 16 bases separated the two germline ends. This CDR3 reads CASSPLNRLANTGELFF. CDR3 nucleotides: TGTGCCAGCAGCCCCTTAAATCGCCTGGCGAACACCGGGGAGCTGTTTTTT.

The gene calls are TRBV28 and TRBJ2-4, with D perhaps matching TRBD1 (6 bases). V was pared by 0 bases and J by 3 bases, with 12 bases between. Germline V CDR1 and CDR2: MDHEN, SYDVKM. The CDR3 has 16 residues. The CDR3 bases are TGTGCCAGCAGTTTATGGACACAGGGCGGCAAAAACATTCAGTACTTC. Translation: CASSLWTQGGKNIQYF.

This chain connects TRBV5-6 to TRBJ2-7, with D perhaps TRBD1 (8 bases). V was cut by 7 bases and J by 6 bases, with 23 bases left in between. The CDR3 contains 15 residues. Germline V lookup: CDR1 SGHDT, CDR2 YYEEEE. The CDR3: CASHEAGQALVEQYF. The CDR3 bases are TGTGCCAGCCATGAAGCGGGACAGGCTTTGGTCGAGCAGTACTTC.

This clone showed up just once. V usage is TRBV24-1 and J usage is TRBJ2-1; D is perhaps TRBD2 (6 bases). The CDR3 length is 14 residues. V lost 4 bases and J 6 bases, leaving 12 bases between the germline ends. Germline loops: CDR1 KGHDR, CDR2 SFDVKD. In nucleotides, the CDR3 is TGTGCCACCAGTGACCTGGGACTGGGCAATGAGCAGTTCTTC. It is translated as CATSDLGLGNEQFF.

This clone was detected only once. The rearrangement uses TRBV7-2 and TRBJ1-3, with D unclear. V was trimmed by 3 bases and J by 2 bases, leaving 8 bases between them. CDR3 length: 14 residues. Germline assignment: CDR1 SGHTA and CDR2 FQGNSA. As DNA, the CDR3 is TGTGCCAGCAGCTTCGACACGGCTGGAAACACCATATATTTT. Translated, it gives CASSFDTAGNTIYF.

This clone was detected only once. The rearrangement joins TRBV5-1 to TRBJ2-4; 8 bases are a match to TRBD2. Germline CDR1 reads SGHRS; CDR2 reads YFSETQ. The J segment lost 4 bases and the V segment lost 0 bases, leaving 3 bases of the junction unmatched. This CDR3 contains 15 residues. The CDR3 is CASSLESSGKNIQYF. The CDR3 coding sequence is TGCGCCAGCAGCTTGGAGTCTAGCGGGAAAAACATTCAGTACTTC.

The V call is TRBV30, the J call TRBJ2-5, with D perhaps TRBD1 (6 bases). The CDR3 runs 13 residues. The V gene lost 2 bases and the J gene lost 9 bases, with 16 bases spanning the gap. From germline, CDR1 is GTSNPN and CDR2 SVGIG (reference sequence). CDR3 region: CAWSSGVGVAQYF. The CDR3 DNA sequence: TGTGCCTGGAGTTCAGGGGTGGGAGTGGCCCAGTACTTC. The full variable domain, in which reference TRBV30 and TRBJ2-5 provide the parts outside the CDR3, is SQTIHQWPATLVQPVGSPLSLECTVEGTSNPNLYWYRQAAGRGLQLLFYSVGIGQISSEVPQNLSASRPQDRQFILSSKKLLLSDSGFYLCAWSSGVGVAQYFGPGTRLLVL.

The gene calls are TRBV19 and TRBJ2-1; a possible D gene is TRBD2 (6 bases). Germline CDR1 is LNHDA and CDR2 is SQIVND (reference sequence). This CDR3 contains 13 residues. V was clipped by 5 bases and J by 7 bases, with 12 bases between them. The CDR3 here is CASSERLGNEQFF. In DNA form, the CDR3 reads TGTGCCAGTAGTGAAAGACTAGGGAATGAGCAGTTCTTC.

This clone was counted once. The J gene is TRBJ2-1, the V gene TRBV4-2, with TRBD2 matching 9 bases. Germline V gene data show CDR1 as LGHNA and CDR2 as YNFKEQ. This CDR3 contains 19 residues. The ends lost 4 bases at V and 0 bases at J; junction bases unmatched: 13. The chain's CDR3 is CASSPNSGGGAGSYNEQFF. The CDR3 DNA reads TGTGCCAGCAGCCCCAATAGCGGGGGAGGGGCCGGCTCCTACAATGAGCAGTTCTTC.

The J gene is TRBJ1-1, the V gene TRBV7-9, with D perhaps matching TRBD1 (6 bases). Trimming took off 3 bases at V and 2 bases at J, with 13 bases between the two ends. Germline V CDR1 and CDR2: SEHNR, FQNEAQ (reference sequence). This CDR3 spans 15 amino acids. The CDR3 region has the DNA TGTGCCAGCAGCTTTTCCAGGGGCCTCAACACTGAAGCTTTCTTT. It specifies CASSFSRGLNTEAFF.

This clone has a single count. The chain employs TRBV19 and TRBJ1-5, with 8 bases lining up with TRBD1. There are 15 residues in the CDR3. From germline, CDR1 is LNHDA and CDR2 SQIVND (reference sequence). V shed 7 bases and J 7 bases; nucleotides not matched to a gene: 12. CDR3 in amino acids: CASTSDRAVGQPQHF. Here the CDR3 DNA reads TGTGCCAGTACCTCGGACAGGGCGGTTGGGCAGCCCCAGCATTTT.

This sequence joins TRBV6-1 and TRBJ2-7; D is unclear. Germline-derived CDR1 and CDR2 are MNHNS and SASEGT. This CDR3 is built from 15 residues. V was trimmed by 2 bases and J by 1 base, leaving 12 bases between them. The CDR3 DNA reads TGTGCCAGCAGTGAAAGCAGTCTGGGGTCCTACGAGCAGTACTTC. Translated: CASSESSLGSYEQYF.

The chain uses TRBV6-1 and TRBJ2-3; 8 bases map to TRBD2. The length of the CDR3 is 15 residues. The germline gives CDR1 MNHNS, CDR2 SASEGT. The ends lost 3 bases at V and 3 bases at J; junction bases unmatched: 5. The CDR3 coding sequence is TGTGCCAGCAGTGAGTCAGCGGGAGAGACAGATACGCAGTATTTT. Translating gives CASSESAGETDTQYF.

The chain is built from TRBV27 and TRBJ1-1, with D maybe TRBD1 (6 bases). CDR1 and CDR2 from the germline V gene are MNHEY and SMNVEV (reference sequence). The CDR3 has 13 residues. V lost 4 bases and J 4 bases, leaving 10 bases between the germline ends. This CDR3 is CASSYQGTTEAFF. CDR3 DNA sequence: TGTGCCAGCAGTTACCAGGGGACCACTGAAGCTTTCTTT.

The chain couples TRBV5-1 to TRBJ2-1; D gene uncertain. The CDR3 has 15 residues. Trimming removed 3 bases at V and 4 bases at J, with 14 bases between. Germline V lookup: CDR1 SGHRS, CDR2 YFSETQ. The CDR3 loop is CASSSRPETYNEQFF. The CDR3 region has the DNA TGCGCCAGCAGCTCACGACCGGAGACGTACAATGAGCAGTTCTTC.

This chain links TRBV11-1 with TRBJ2-2; tentative D call: TRBD2 (6 bases). The CDR3 runs 15 residues. Trimming removed 5 bases at V and 7 bases at J, with 17 bases between. Germline lookup yields CDR1 SGHAT and CDR2 FQDESV (reference sequence). The CDR3 loop reads CASSLLGSRGGELFF. In DNA, the CDR3 is TGTGCCAGCAGCCTCCTCGGGAGCCGAGGCGGGGAGCTGTTTTTT.